These 8 T cell receptor beta chains were sequenced from one sample in a study of monozygotic twins with inflammatory bowel disease. TCRdb re-called the 5' RACE reads; every CDR3 protein appears as one record, without DNA. In all, the sample yields fewer than 550,000 distinct CDR3 sequences. The sample was blood. The receptor set was obtained from a human donor with ulcerative colitis or Crohn's disease, or a healthy co-twin of an affected twin (not recorded which).

The chain has TRBV3-1 and TRBJ2-7; TCRdb lists TRBD2, though no DNA is available to test this call. This CDR3 region has 16 residues. Germline V gene data show CDR1 as LGHDT and CDR2 as YNNKEL (reference sequence). This CDR3 reads CASSPYLAGGYYEQYF.

The chain couples TRBV12-3 or TRBV12-4 to TRBJ2-1; with no DNA, the TCRdb D assignment of TRBD2 cannot be verified. CDR3 length: 15 amino acids. The CDR3: CASSFENLGLNEQFF.

The V gene is TRBV6-1, the J gene TRBJ2-3; as DNA is missing, the TRBD2 call by TCRdb cannot be tested. CDR3 length equals 16 residues. Germline V CDR1 and CDR2: MNHNS, SASEGT. CDR3 region: CASSERASGRSDTQYF.

The gene calls are TRBV7-2 and TRBJ1-2; the D call from TCRdb, TRBD1, cannot be confirmed without DNA. The CDR3 consists of 13 residues. Germline-derived CDR1 and CDR2 are SGHTA and FQGNSA. The CDR3 spells CASSRTGDAGYTF.

The chain carries TRBV7-9 and TRBJ1-2; there is no DNA to check the TCRdb D call of TRBD1. CDR1 and CDR2 from the germline V gene are SEHNR and FQNEAQ (reference sequence). The CDR3 runs 14 residues. CDR3 loop: CASSKPDRGNGYTF.

The V and J genes are TRBV6-2 or TRBV6-3 and TRBJ2-1; no DNA is available, so the TRBD1 call from TCRdb remains unchecked. This CDR3 spans 21 amino acids. Germline CDR1 MNHEY, CDR2 SVGEGT. The CDR3: CASSPSRDRGSSAIATNEQFF.

The gene calls are TRBV19 and TRBJ1-6. This CDR3 is 13 amino acids long. Germline V CDR1 and CDR2: LNHDA, SQIVND (reference sequence). The CDR3 reads CASRIGVVSPLHF.

Here the CDR3 reads CASSLRSETQYF. The chain uses TRBV12-3 or TRBV12-4 and TRBJ2-5. The CDR3 has 12 amino acids.